Following are 15 T cell receptor beta chains from one sample sequenced in a study of T cell changes during pregnancy in multiple sclerosis. The data were produced by immunoSEQ multiplex PCR, yet TCRdb's version contains in-frame clones alone and is incomplete. Here the sample spans tens of thousands of clones, over 75% being singletons. This material consisted of CD4+ T cells from peripheral blood mononuclear cells, taken before pregnancy. These receptors all stem from a female donor with multiple sclerosis, enrolled in a pregnancy study.

The chain recombines TRBV5-1 with TRBJ1-2; the match to TRBD1 covers 11 bases. The CDR3 runs 15 residues. The V gene's germline CDR1 is SGHRS and CDR2 YFSETQ. The ends lost 0 bases at V and 7 bases at J; junction bases unmatched: 5. In nucleotides, the CDR3 is TGCGCCAGCAGCTTGGGCGGACAGGGGGCTGGTGGCTACACCTTC. It yields the protein CASSLGGQGAGGYTF.

The chain recombines TRBV29-1 with TRBJ2-2, with 11 bases fitting TRBD2. V dropped 8 bases and J dropped 0; count of bases not matched to a gene: 8. CDR1 is SQVTM, CDR2 ANQGSEA, per germline. CDR3 length: 16 amino acids. The CDR3 region is CSYGTSGFANTGELFF. In DNA form, the CDR3 reads TGCAGCTACGGGACTAGCGGCTTCGCGAACACCGGGGAGCTGTTTTTT.

The chain combines TRBV5-1 with TRBJ2-3; the match to TRBD1 covers 7 bases. The ends lost 0 bases at V and 2 bases at J; junction bases unmatched: 9. The CDR3 length is 17 residues. CDR1 and CDR2 (germline): SGHRS, YFSETQ. The chain's CDR3 is CASSLVETGLATDTQYF. CDR3 DNA: TGCGCCAGCAGCTTGGTGGAGACAGGGCTAGCCACAGATACGCAGTATTTT. The full variable domain, rest sourced from reference TRBV5-1 and TRBJ2-3, is KAGVTQTPRYLIKTRGQQVTLSCSPISGHRSVSWYQQTPGQGLQFLFEYFSETQRNKGNFPGRFSGRQFSNSRSEMNVSTLELGDSALYLCASSLVETGLATDTQYFGPGTRLTVL.

V is TRBV11-3 and J is TRBJ1-1; D is unresolved. The CDR3 extends over 13 amino acids. V lost 3 bases to trimming and J lost 3 bases, with 8 bases between them. Germline-derived CDR1 and CDR2 are SGHNT and YENEEA. This chain's CDR3 is CASSLEEDTEAFF. The CDR3 region has the DNA TGTGCCAGCAGCTTGGAGGAGGACACTGAAGCTTTCTTT.

The rearrangement links TRBV6-6 to TRBJ1-2; TRBD1 agrees at 7 bases. This CDR3 is built from 16 residues. CDR1 is MNHNY and CDR2 is SVGAGI in the germline V gene (reference sequence). Trimming at V came to 6 bases and at J to 0 bases, leaving 10 bases not matched to a gene. The CDR3 DNA reads TGTGCCAGCAGGGACGTGAGGGGGCAAGCTAACTATGGCTACACCTTC. It specifies CASRDVRGQANYGYTF.

This clone occurred a few times. The rearrangement links TRBV5-8 to TRBJ2-5; 9 nucleotides match TRBD2. J was trimmed by 4 bases and V by 4 bases; bases with no gene match: 8. CDR3 length: 15 residues. CDR1 and CDR2 (germline): SGHTS, YDEGEE. The CDR3 DNA reads TGTGCCAGCAGCGCTGGGGAAGCGGGAGGAGAGACCCAGTACTTC. Its protein product is CASSAGEAGGETQYF.

The chain employs TRBV7-2 and TRBJ2-7, with 8 bases that match TRBD1. The CDR3 is made up of 16 amino acids. Trimming at V came to 5 bases and at J to 5 bases, leaving 14 bases not matched to a gene. In germline, CDR1 is SGHTA, CDR2 FQGNSA. The CDR3 region has the DNA TGTGCCAGCAGCCGTCCCCCCGGACAGGGTGTCCACGAGCAGTACTTC. Its protein is CASSRPPGQGVHEQYF.

The V and J genes are TRBV29-1 and TRBJ2-2; 13 bases map to TRBD2. CDR1 is SQVTM and CDR2 is ANQGSEA in the germline V gene. V trimming: 6 bases; J trimming: 5 bases; junction bases outside the gene matches: 9. The CDR3 loop spans 16 amino acids. CDR3 region: CSVQGLAGSLTGELFF. The CDR3 nucleotides are TGCAGCGTACAGGGACTAGCGGGATCGCTTACCGGGGAGCTGTTTTTT.

V and J are TRBV19 and TRBJ2-3, with TRBD1 matching 7 bases. The CDR3 is made up of 14 amino acids. V lost 4 bases to trimming and J lost 2 bases; unmatched junction nucleotides: 3. Germline V lookup: CDR1 LNHDA, CDR2 SQIVND (reference sequence). The CDR3, as DNA: TGTGCCAGTAGTAGGGGACAGCCCACAGATACGCAGTATTTT. Translating gives CASSRGQPTDTQYF.

The chain is built from TRBV10-3 and TRBJ2-7; D gene ambiguous. This CDR3 spans 11 amino acids. Germline V lookup: CDR1 ENHRY, CDR2 SYGVKD. The germline V and J ends were trimmed by 3 bases and 5 bases, with 5 bases remaining between them. CDR3 loop: CAISDFDEQYF. Here the CDR3 DNA reads TGTGCCATCAGTGACTTCGACGAGCAGTACTTC.

This clone was observed a handful of times. The chain has TRBV19 and TRBJ1-1, with no clear D. V lost 0 bases to trimming and J lost 5 bases, with 7 bases between them. Germline V gene lookup returns CDR1 LNHDA and CDR2 SQIVND (reference sequence). The CDR3 totals 13 residues. CDR3 sequence reads: CASSIEEGTEAFF. The CDR3 nucleotides read TGTGCCAGTAGTATAGAGGAGGGTACTGAAGCTTTCTTT.

The chain links TRBV25-1 to TRBJ2-1; TRBD2 matches at 9 bases. The CDR3 runs 16 residues. The ends lost 3 bases at V and 2 bases at J; junction bases unmatched: 5. CDR1 and CDR2 (germline): MGHDK, SYGVNS. CDR3 region: CASSELTSGTYNEQFF. Here the CDR3 DNA reads TGTGCCAGCAGTGAGTTGACTAGCGGCACCTACAATGAGCAGTTCTTC.

CDR3 residues: CAWTGAGGLHFNEQFF. Written as DNA, the CDR3 is TGTGCCTGGACGGGGGCGGGAGGCCTTCACTTCAATGAGCAGTTCTTC. The chain carries TRBV30 and TRBJ2-1, with TRBD2 matching over 8 bases. Unmatched junction bases numbered 14, after V lost 4 bases and J lost 6 bases. CDR3 length equals 16 residues. Germline values: CDR1 GTSNPN, CDR2 SVGIG (reference sequence).

The CDR3 nucleotides read TGTGCCAGCAGCGTAGCTGGCGGTAGCGGCTACTACGAGCAGTACTTC. It specifies CASSVAGGSGYYEQYF. The chain carries TRBV9 and TRBJ2-7; D may be TRBD2 (6 bases). Germline V gene sequence: CDR1 SGDLS, CDR2 YYNGEE. This CDR3 has 16 residues. Trimming cost V 0 bases and J 3 bases, with 16 bases left between them. The whole variable domain, remainder taken from reference TRBV9 and TRBJ2-7, is DSGVTQTPKHLITATGQRVTLRCSPRSGDLSVYWYQQSLDQGLQFLIQYYNGEERAKGNILERFSAQQFPDLHSELNLSSLELGDSALYFCASSVAGGSGYYEQYFGPGTRLTVT.

This rearrangement joins TRBV30 to TRBJ2-7; 7 bases line up with TRBD1. In germline, CDR1 is GTSNPN, CDR2 SVGIG (reference sequence). After removal of 5 bases from V and 2 bases from J, the junction contained 3 bases not matched to a gene. This CDR3 has 12 amino acids. The CDR3 loop is CAWGGQPYEQYF. The CDR3 nucleotides are TGTGCCTGGGGGGGACAGCCCTACGAGCAGTACTTC.